This is a list of T cell receptor beta chains from one sample in a study of CD8 T cells in Susac syndrome. TCRdb processed the immunoSEQ multiplex PCR reads anew with MiXCR; each CDR3 protein has one entry. The sample contains around 59,000 distinct CDR3 sequences, roughly 92% of which appear only once. Sequenced sample: CD8+ T cells from PBMCs. These receptor sequences come from a human donor in good health. The CDR3 runs from the conserved cysteine through the conserved F or W. The order of the fields is V gene, CDR3 length, J gene, clone size, D gene, CDR3 protein, CDR3 DNA. The D gene is left open where the match is weak. Part of the rows lack a size; the others show once, few, many or a class for expanded clones.

v_gene: TRBV5-4; len: 13; j_gene: TRBJ1-6; abundance: .; d_gene: .; CDR3aa: CASSGGPDSPLHF; CDR3nt: TGTGCCAGCAGCGGGGGACCCGATTCACCCCTCCACTTT
v_gene: TRBV11-1; len: 13; j_gene: TRBJ2-7; abundance: .; d_gene: TRBD1; CDR3aa: CASSTRTGYEQYF; CDR3nt: TGTGCCAGCAGCACACGGACAGGGTACGAGCAGTACTTC
v_gene: TRBV30; len: 15; j_gene: TRBJ1-5; abundance: .; d_gene: TRBD1; CDR3aa: CAWSLGTGGGQPQHF; CDR3nt: TGTGCCTGGAGCCTAGGGACAGGGGGAGGTCAGCCCCAGCATTTT
v_gene: TRBV28; len: 12; j_gene: TRBJ2-7; abundance: once; d_gene: .; CDR3aa: CASSSRTGEQYF; CDR3nt: TGTGCCAGCAGTTCAAGGACTGGCGAGCAGTACTTC
v_gene: TRBV11-2; len: 15; j_gene: TRBJ2-3; abundance: few; d_gene: TRBD2; CDR3aa: CASSSTSGGADTQYF; CDR3nt: TGTGCCAGCAGCTCGACTAGCGGGGGGGCAGATACGCAGTATTTT
v_gene: TRBV20-1; len: 14; j_gene: TRBJ2-1; abundance: .; d_gene: TRBD1; CDR3aa: CSADGQGHYNEQFF; CDR3nt: TGCAGTGCCGACGGACAGGGGCACTACAATGAGCAGTTCTTC
v_gene: TRBV15; len: 15; j_gene: TRBJ2-7; abundance: .; d_gene: .; CDR3aa: CATSRGGVATYEQYF; CDR3nt: TGTGCCACCAGCAGAGGCGGGGTGGCAACCTACGAGCAGTACTTC
v_gene: TRBV9; len: 14; j_gene: TRBJ2-2; abundance: .; d_gene: .; CDR3aa: CASSQGSNTGELFF; CDR3nt: TGTGCCAGCAGCCAGGGGTCGAACACCGGGGAGCTGTTTTTT
v_gene: TRBV5-6; len: 16; j_gene: TRBJ1-2; abundance: .; d_gene: .; CDR3aa: CASSLELGGRNYGYTF; CDR3nt: TGTGCCAGCAGCTTGGAGCTTGGAGGACGCAACTATGGCTACACCTTC
v_gene: TRBV6-1; len: 17; j_gene: TRBJ2-3; abundance: .; d_gene: .; CDR3aa: CASSASPLRTLRDTQYF; CDR3nt: TGTGCCAGCAGTGCCTCTCCCCTCAGGACCCTAAGGGATACGCAGTATTTT
v_gene: TRBV6-6; len: 14; j_gene: TRBJ1-5; abundance: .; d_gene: .; CDR3aa: CASSYRGSNQPQHF; CDR3nt: TGTGCCAGCAGTTATCGCGGCAGCAATCAGCCCCAGCATTTT
v_gene: TRBV20-1; len: 16; j_gene: TRBJ2-5; abundance: once; d_gene: TRBD2; CDR3aa: CSARDSFWGGQETQYF; CDR3nt: TGCAGTGCTAGAGATTCCTTTTGGGGAGGGCAAGAGACCCAGTACTTC
v_gene: TRBV29-1; len: 15; j_gene: TRBJ2-7; abundance: .; d_gene: .; CDR3aa: CSVDGGDASSYEQYF; CDR3nt: TGCAGCGTTGACGGAGGGGACGCGAGCTCCTACGAGCAGTACTTC
v_gene: TRBV28; len: 12; j_gene: TRBJ2-1; abundance: .; d_gene: .; CDR3aa: CASSWTDNEQFF; CDR3nt: TGTGCCAGCAGTTGGACAGACAATGAGCAGTTCTTC
v_gene: TRBV27; len: 17; j_gene: TRBJ2-5; abundance: .; d_gene: .; CDR3aa: CASSLRRGPLFQETQYF; CDR3nt: TGTGCCAGCAGTTTACGGCGGGGCCCACTCTTCCAAGAGACCCAGTACTTC
v_gene: TRBV6-2/TRBV6-3; len: 14; j_gene: TRBJ1-4; abundance: .; d_gene: .; CDR3aa: CASSGGQEREKLFF; CDR3nt: TGTGCCAGCAGTGGAGGACAAGAACGTGAAAAACTGTTTTTT
v_gene: TRBV5-1; len: 15; j_gene: TRBJ2-7; abundance: .; d_gene: .; CDR3aa: CASSSWSDGRGEQYF; CDR3nt: TGCGCCAGCAGCTCTTGGTCTGACGGTCGGGGCGAGCAGTACTTC
v_gene: TRBV27; len: 16; j_gene: TRBJ2-3; abundance: .; d_gene: .; CDR3aa: CASSLGKTGGTDTQYF; CDR3nt: TGTGCCAGCAGTTTGGGGAAGACTGGAGGCACAGATACGCAGTATTTT
v_gene: TRBV5-4; len: 13; j_gene: TRBJ2-7; abundance: .; d_gene: .; CDR3aa: CASSLEESYEQYF; CDR3nt: TGTGCCAGCAGCTTGGAGGAATCCTACGAGCAGTACTTC
v_gene: TRBV19; len: 15; j_gene: TRBJ2-3; abundance: .; d_gene: TRBD2; CDR3aa: CASSVPSGGTDTQYF; CDR3nt: TGTGCCAGTAGTGTGCCTAGCGGAGGCACAGATACGCAGTATTTT
v_gene: TRBV6-5; len: 17; j_gene: TRBJ1-6; abundance: .; d_gene: .; CDR3aa: CASSYSAFSSYNSPLHF; CDR3nt: TGTGCCAGCAGTTACTCCGCTTTCTCCTCCTATAATTCACCCCTCCACTTT
v_gene: TRBV5-1; len: 13; j_gene: TRBJ2-1; abundance: .; d_gene: .; CDR3aa: CASSLDSYNEQFF; CDR3nt: TGCGCCAGCAGCTTGGACAGTTACAATGAGCAGTTCTTC
v_gene: TRBV7-9; len: 15; j_gene: TRBJ1-1; abundance: .; d_gene: .; CDR3aa: CASSLRESGHTEAFF; CDR3nt: TGTGCCAGCAGCCTCAGGGAGTCCGGACACACTGAAGCTTTCTTT
v_gene: TRBV25-1; len: 13; j_gene: TRBJ2-4; abundance: .; d_gene: .; CDR3aa: CASSDRGAAIQYF; CDR3nt: TGTGCCAGCAGTGACAGGGGGGCGGCCATTCAGTACTTC
v_gene: TRBV27; len: 16; j_gene: TRBJ2-7; abundance: .; d_gene: .; CDR3aa: CASSLFPDSSPTQQYF; CDR3nt: TGTGCCAGCAGTTTATTTCCCGACAGTTCCCCTACGCAGCAGTACTTC
v_gene: TRBV4-1; len: 15; j_gene: TRBJ2-7; abundance: few; d_gene: TRBD2; CDR3aa: CASSLGLAVPYEQYF; CDR3nt: TGCGCCAGCAGCCTTGGACTAGCTGTGCCCTACGAGCAGTACTTC
v_gene: TRBV30; len: 13; j_gene: TRBJ1-4; abundance: .; d_gene: .; CDR3aa: CAWSVDGDEKLFF; CDR3nt: TGTGCCTGGAGTGTGGACGGAGATGAAAAACTGTTTTTT
v_gene: TRBV4-3; len: 16; j_gene: TRBJ1-2; abundance: once; d_gene: .; CDR3aa: CASSPGTPGGDYGYTF; CDR3nt: TGCGCCAGCAGCCCAGGGACACCCGGAGGGGACTATGGCTACACCTTC
v_gene: TRBV6-2/TRBV6-3; len: 16; j_gene: TRBJ2-7; abundance: .; d_gene: TRBD1; CDR3aa: CASSTTGGMTSYEQYF; CDR3nt: TGTGCCAGCAGCACTACAGGGGGAATGACCTCCTACGAGCAGTACTTC
v_gene: TRBV19; len: 15; j_gene: TRBJ1-2; abundance: .; d_gene: .; CDR3aa: CASSISREGFYGYTF; CDR3nt: TGTGCCAGTAGTATATCCAGGGAAGGCTTCTATGGCTACACCTTC
v_gene: TRBV5-1; len: 12; j_gene: TRBJ2-7; abundance: once; d_gene: .; CDR3aa: CASSLNTYEQYF; CDR3nt: TGCGCCAGCAGCTTGAACACCTACGAGCAGTACTTC
v_gene: TRBV5-1; len: 14; j_gene: TRBJ2-7; abundance: .; d_gene: TRBD1; CDR3aa: CASSLRQGAYEQYF; CDR3nt: TGCGCCAGCAGCCTCCGACAGGGGGCTTACGAGCAGTACTTC
v_gene: TRBV6-2/TRBV6-3; len: 14; j_gene: TRBJ2-7; abundance: .; d_gene: TRBD1; CDR3aa: CASRGTGEVYEQYF; CDR3nt: TGTGCCAGCAGGGGGACAGGGGAAGTCTACGAGCAGTACTTC
v_gene: TRBV29-1; len: 16; j_gene: TRBJ2-5; abundance: .; d_gene: TRBD1; CDR3aa: CSVEAQPRGPLETQYF; CDR3nt: TGCAGCGTTGAGGCCCAGCCCAGGGGGCCGTTGGAGACCCAGTACTTC
v_gene: TRBV2; len: 10; j_gene: TRBJ2-2; abundance: .; d_gene: .; CDR3aa: CASGRGELFF; CDR3nt: TGTGCCAGCGGCCGGGGAGAGCTGTTTTTT
v_gene: TRBV12-3/TRBV12-4; len: 12; j_gene: TRBJ2-1; abundance: .; d_gene: .; CDR3aa: CASQTGNNEQFF; CDR3nt: TGTGCCAGCCAAACCGGTAACAATGAGCAGTTCTTC
v_gene: TRBV5-4; len: 13; j_gene: TRBJ1-3; abundance: .; d_gene: .; CDR3aa: CASSSSGGNTIYF; CDR3nt: TGTGCCAGCAGCTCCTCGGGGGGAAACACCATATATTTT
v_gene: TRBV25-1; len: 15; j_gene: TRBJ2-1; abundance: .; d_gene: TRBD1; CDR3aa: CASSEGQGGDNEQFF; CDR3nt: TGTGCCAGCAGTGAAGGACAGGGGGGTGACAATGAGCAGTTCTTC
v_gene: TRBV4-3; len: 15; j_gene: TRBJ2-5; abundance: .; d_gene: .; CDR3aa: CASSQLLDFQETQYF; CDR3nt: TGCGCCAGCAGCCAACTGCTAGACTTTCAAGAGACCCAGTACTTC
v_gene: TRBV28; len: 15; j_gene: TRBJ1-5; abundance: .; d_gene: .; CDR3aa: CASRARDGVGWPQHF; CDR3nt: TGTGCCAGCAGGGCCCGGGACGGGGTGGGGTGGCCCCAGCATTTT
v_gene: TRBV6-1; len: 10; j_gene: TRBJ1-5; abundance: .; d_gene: .; CDR3aa: CASSGQSQHF; CDR3nt: TGTGCCAGCAGTGGGCAGTCACAGCATTTT
v_gene: TRBV27; len: 15; j_gene: TRBJ2-3; abundance: .; d_gene: .; CDR3aa: CASSLVVEDTDTQYF; CDR3nt: TGTGCCAGCAGTTTAGTCGTGGAGGACACAGATACGCAGTATTTT
v_gene: TRBV12-3/TRBV12-4; len: 13; j_gene: TRBJ1-5; abundance: .; d_gene: .; CDR3aa: CASSLEVTQPQHF; CDR3nt: TGTGCCAGCAGTTTAGAGGTAACTCAGCCCCAGCATTTT
v_gene: TRBV2; len: 15; j_gene: TRBJ2-7; abundance: .; d_gene: .; CDR3aa: CASSETPGIHYEQYF; CDR3nt: TGTGCCAGCAGTGAAACCCCCGGAATCCACTACGAGCAGTACTTC
v_gene: TRBV11-2; len: 14; j_gene: TRBJ2-3; abundance: few; d_gene: .; CDR3aa: CASSLDSGTDTQYF; CDR3nt: TGTGCCAGCAGCTTGGACTCCGGCACAGATACGCAGTATTTT
v_gene: TRBV2; len: 14; j_gene: TRBJ1-5; abundance: .; d_gene: TRBD1; CDR3aa: CASSYRGINQPQHF; CDR3nt: TGTGCCAGCAGTTACAGGGGAATCAATCAGCCCCAGCATTTT
v_gene: TRBV25-1; len: 11; j_gene: TRBJ2-7; abundance: .; d_gene: .; CDR3aa: CASSESNEQYF; CDR3nt: TGTGCCAGCAGTGAATCCAACGAGCAGTACTTC
v_gene: TRBV6-2/TRBV6-3; len: 15; j_gene: TRBJ2-7; abundance: .; d_gene: .; CDR3aa: CASSYEDRSSYEQYF; CDR3nt: TGTGCCAGCAGTTACGAGGACCGGAGCTCCTACGAGCAGTACTTC